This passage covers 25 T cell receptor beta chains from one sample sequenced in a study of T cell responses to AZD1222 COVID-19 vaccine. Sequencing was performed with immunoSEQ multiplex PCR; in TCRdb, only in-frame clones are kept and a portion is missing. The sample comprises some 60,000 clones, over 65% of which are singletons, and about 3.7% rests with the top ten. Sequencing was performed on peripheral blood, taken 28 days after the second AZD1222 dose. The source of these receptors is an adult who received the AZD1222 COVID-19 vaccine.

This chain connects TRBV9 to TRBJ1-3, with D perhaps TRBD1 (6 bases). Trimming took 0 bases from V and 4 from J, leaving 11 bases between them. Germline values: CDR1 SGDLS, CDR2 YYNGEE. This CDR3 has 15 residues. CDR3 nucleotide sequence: TGTGCCAGCAGCGTAGATGCAGGGGTCGGAAACACCATATATTTT. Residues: CASSVDAGVGNTIYF.

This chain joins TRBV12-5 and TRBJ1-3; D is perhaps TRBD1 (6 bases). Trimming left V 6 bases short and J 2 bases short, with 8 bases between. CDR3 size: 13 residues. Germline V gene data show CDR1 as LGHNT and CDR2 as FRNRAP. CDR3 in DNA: TGTGCTAGTGGCTCAGGGGCTGGAAACACCATATATTTT. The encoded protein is CASGSGAGNTIYF.

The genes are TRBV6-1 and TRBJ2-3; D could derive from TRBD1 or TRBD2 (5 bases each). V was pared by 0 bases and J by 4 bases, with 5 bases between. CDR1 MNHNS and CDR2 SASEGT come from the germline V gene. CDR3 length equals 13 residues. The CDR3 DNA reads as TGTGCCAGCAGTGAAGCGGGGGCAGATACGCAGTATTTT. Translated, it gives CASSEAGADTQYF.

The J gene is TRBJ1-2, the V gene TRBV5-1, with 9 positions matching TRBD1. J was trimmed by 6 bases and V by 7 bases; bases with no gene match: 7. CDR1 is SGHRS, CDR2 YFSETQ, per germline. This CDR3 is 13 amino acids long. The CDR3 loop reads CASGPGQGNGYTF. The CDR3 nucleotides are TGCGCCAGCGGACCGGGACAGGGAAATGGCTACACCTTC.

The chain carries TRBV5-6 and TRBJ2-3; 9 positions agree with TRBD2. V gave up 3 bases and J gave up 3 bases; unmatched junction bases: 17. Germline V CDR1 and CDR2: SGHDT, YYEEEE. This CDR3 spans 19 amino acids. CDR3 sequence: CASSSSGPGLAGGTDTQYF. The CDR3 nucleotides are TGTGCCAGCAGCTCCTCTGGTCCGGGACTAGCAGGGGGAACAGATACGCAGTATTTT.

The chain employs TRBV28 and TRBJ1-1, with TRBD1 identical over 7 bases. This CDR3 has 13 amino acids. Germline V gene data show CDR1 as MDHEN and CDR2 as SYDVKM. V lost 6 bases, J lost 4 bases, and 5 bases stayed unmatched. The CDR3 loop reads CASRIQGPTEAFF. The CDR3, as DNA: TGTGCCAGCAGAATACAGGGGCCCACTGAAGCTTTCTTT.

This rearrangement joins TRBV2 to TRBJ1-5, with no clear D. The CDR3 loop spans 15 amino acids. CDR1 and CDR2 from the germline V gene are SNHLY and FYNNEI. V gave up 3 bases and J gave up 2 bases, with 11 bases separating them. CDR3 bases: TGTGCCAGCAGTGAGGGAGGGCAGGGCAATCAGCCCCAGCATTTT. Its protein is CASSEGGQGNQPQHF.

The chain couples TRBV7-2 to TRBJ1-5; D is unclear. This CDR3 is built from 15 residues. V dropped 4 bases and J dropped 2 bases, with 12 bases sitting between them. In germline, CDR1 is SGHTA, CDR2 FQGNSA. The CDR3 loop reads CASSSLGARNQPQHF. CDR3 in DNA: TGTGCCAGCAGCTCTCTGGGAGCGCGCAATCAGCCCCAGCATTTT.

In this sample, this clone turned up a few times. CDR3 amino acids: CASSTAANGRQPQHF. CDR3 coding DNA: TGTGCCAGCAGTACGGCCGCGAATGGGCGTCAGCCCCAGCATTTT. The chain links TRBV28 to TRBJ1-5; D is uncertain. The CDR3 is made up of 15 amino acids. V dropped 5 bases and J dropped 6 bases, with 17 bases sitting between them. Germline V lookup: CDR1 MDHEN, CDR2 SYDVKM.

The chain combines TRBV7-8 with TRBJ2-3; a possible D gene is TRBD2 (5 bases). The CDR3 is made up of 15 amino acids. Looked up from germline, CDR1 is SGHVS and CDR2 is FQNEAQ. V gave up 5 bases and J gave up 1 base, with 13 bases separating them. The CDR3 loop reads CASSLLGERTDTQYF. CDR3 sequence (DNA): TGTGCCAGCAGCCTACTCGGGGAACGCACAGATACGCAGTATTTT.

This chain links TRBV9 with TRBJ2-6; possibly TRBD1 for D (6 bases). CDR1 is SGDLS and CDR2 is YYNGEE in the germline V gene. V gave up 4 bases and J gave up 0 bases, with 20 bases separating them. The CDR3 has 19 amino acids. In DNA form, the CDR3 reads TGTGCCAGCAGCCCCGAGCCGACAGGAACTCTCTCTGGGGCCAACGTCCTGACTTTC. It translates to CASSPEPTGTLSGANVLTF. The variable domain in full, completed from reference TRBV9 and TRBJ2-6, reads DSGVTQTPKHLITATGQRVTLRCSPRSGDLSVYWYQQSLDQGLQFLIQYYNGEERAKGNILERFSAQQFPDLHSELNLSSLELGDSALYFCASSPEPTGTLSGANVLTFGAGSRLTVL.

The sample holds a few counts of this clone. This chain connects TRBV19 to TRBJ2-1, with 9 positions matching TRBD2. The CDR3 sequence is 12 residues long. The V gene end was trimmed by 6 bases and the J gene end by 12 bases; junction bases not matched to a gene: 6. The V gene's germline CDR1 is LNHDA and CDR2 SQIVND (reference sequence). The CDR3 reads CASRVAGGRQFF. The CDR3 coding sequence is TGTGCCAGTAGAGTGGCGGGGGGGCGGCAGTTCTTC.

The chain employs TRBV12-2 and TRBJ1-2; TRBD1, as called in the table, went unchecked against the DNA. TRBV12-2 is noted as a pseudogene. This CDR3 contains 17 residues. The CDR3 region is CASRPHLDSSPNYGYTF. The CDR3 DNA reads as TGTGCAAGTCGCCCCCATCTGGACAGCAGTCCTAACTATGGCTACACCTTC.

CDR3 sequence reads: CASSQDLSGGAPETQYF. Written as DNA, the CDR3 is TGTGCCAGCAGCCAAGATCTAAGCGGGGGGGCCCCAGAGACCCAGTACTTC. V and J are TRBV3-1 (or the pseudogene TRBV3-2) and TRBJ2-5, with TRBD2 matching 10 bases. V gave up 0 bases and J gave up 4 bases; unmatched junction bases: 8. The CDR3 extends over 17 amino acids. CDR1 is LGHDT and CDR2 is YNNKEL in the germline V gene (reference sequence).

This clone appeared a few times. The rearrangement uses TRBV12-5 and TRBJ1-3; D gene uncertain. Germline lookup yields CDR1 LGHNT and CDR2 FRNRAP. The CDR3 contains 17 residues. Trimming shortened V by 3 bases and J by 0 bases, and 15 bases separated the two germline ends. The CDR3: CASGLLISPDSGNTIYF. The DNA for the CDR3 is TGTGCTAGTGGTTTACTCATTTCCCCGGACTCTGGAAACACCATATATTTT.

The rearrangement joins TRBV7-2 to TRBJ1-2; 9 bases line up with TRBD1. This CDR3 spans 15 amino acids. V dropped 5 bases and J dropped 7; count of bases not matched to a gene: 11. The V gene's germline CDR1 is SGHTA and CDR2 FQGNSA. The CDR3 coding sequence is TGTGCCAGCAGCCCCACATCCGGGACAGGGTCTGGCTACACCTTC. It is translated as CASSPTSGTGSGYTF.

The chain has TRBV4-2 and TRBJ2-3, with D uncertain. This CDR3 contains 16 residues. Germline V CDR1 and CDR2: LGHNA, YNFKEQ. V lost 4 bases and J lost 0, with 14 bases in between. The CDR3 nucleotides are TGTGCCAGCAGCCTGCAATCAACTTCTAGCACAGATACGCAGTATTTT. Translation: CASSLQSTSSTDTQYF.

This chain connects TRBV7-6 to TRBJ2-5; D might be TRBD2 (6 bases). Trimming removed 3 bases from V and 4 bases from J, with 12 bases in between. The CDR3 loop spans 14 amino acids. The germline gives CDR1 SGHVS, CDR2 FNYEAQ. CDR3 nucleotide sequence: TGTGCCAGCAGCTTGACTAGATCACCAGAGACCCAGTACTTC. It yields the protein CASSLTRSPETQYF.

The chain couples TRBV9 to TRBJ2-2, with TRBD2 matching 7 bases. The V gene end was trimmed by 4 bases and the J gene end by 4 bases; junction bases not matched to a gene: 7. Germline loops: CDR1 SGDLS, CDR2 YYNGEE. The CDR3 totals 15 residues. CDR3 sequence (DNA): TGTGCCAGCAGCCGCCTTGGGACTATCACCGGGGAGCTGTTTTTT. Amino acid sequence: CASSRLGTITGELFF.

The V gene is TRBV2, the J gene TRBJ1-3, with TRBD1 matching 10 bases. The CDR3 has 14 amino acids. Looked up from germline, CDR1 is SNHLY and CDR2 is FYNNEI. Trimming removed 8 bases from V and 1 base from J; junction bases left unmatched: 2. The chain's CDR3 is CASWDRGSGNTIYF. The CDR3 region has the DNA TGTGCCAGCTGGGACAGGGGATCTGGAAACACCATATATTTT.

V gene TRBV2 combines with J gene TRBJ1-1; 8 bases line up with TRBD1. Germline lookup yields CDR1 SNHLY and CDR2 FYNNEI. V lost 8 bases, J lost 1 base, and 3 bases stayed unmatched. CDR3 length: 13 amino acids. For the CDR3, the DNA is TGTGCCAGCGGACAGGGATGGAACACTGAAGCTTTCTTT. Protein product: CASGQGWNTEAFF.

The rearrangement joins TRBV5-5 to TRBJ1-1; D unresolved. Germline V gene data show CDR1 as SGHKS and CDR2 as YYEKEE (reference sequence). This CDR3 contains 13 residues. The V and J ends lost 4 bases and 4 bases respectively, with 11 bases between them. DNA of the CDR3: TGTGCCAGCAGCCTCCGTTCGGGCACTGAAGCTTTCTTT. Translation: CASSLRSGTEAFF.

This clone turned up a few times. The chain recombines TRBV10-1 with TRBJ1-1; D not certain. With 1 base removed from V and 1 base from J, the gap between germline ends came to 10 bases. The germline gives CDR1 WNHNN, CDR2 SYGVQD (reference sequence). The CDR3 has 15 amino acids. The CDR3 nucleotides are TGCGCCAGCAGTGAGTGGAGGGATGGGAACACTGAAGCTTTCTTT. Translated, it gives CASSEWRDGNTEAFF.

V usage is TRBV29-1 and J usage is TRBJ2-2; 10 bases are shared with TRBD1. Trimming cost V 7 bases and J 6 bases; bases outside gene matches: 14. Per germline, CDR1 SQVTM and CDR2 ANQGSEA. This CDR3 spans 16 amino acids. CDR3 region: CSAGETGGVGSGELFF. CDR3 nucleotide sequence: TGCAGCGCTGGAGAGACAGGGGGCGTAGGGTCCGGGGAGCTGTTTTTT.

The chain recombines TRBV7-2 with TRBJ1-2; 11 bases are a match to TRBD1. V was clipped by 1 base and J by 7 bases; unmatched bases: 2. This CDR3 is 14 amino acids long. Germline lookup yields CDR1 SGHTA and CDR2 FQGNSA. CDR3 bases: TGTGCCAGCAGCTTAGGGGGACAGGGGGTTGGCTACACCTTC. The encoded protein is CASSLGGQGVGYTF.